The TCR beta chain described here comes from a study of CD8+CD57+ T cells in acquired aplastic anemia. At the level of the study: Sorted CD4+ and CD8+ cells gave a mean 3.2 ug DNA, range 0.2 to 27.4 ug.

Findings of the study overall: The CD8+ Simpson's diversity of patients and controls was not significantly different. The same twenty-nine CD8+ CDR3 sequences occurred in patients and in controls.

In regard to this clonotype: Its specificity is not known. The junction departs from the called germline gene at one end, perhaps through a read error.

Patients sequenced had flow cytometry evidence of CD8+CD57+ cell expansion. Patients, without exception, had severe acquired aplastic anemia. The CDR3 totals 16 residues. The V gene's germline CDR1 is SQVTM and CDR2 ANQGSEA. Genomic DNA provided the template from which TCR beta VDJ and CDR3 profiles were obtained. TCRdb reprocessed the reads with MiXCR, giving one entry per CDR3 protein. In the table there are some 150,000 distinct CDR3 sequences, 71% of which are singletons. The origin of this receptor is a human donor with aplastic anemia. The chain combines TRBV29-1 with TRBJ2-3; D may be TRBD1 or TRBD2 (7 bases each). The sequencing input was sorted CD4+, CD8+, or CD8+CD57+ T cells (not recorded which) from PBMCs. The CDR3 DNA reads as TGTGCCAGCAGCTCCCAGGGGGGGACTAGCACAGATACGCAGTATTTT. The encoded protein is CASSSQGGTSTDTQYF.